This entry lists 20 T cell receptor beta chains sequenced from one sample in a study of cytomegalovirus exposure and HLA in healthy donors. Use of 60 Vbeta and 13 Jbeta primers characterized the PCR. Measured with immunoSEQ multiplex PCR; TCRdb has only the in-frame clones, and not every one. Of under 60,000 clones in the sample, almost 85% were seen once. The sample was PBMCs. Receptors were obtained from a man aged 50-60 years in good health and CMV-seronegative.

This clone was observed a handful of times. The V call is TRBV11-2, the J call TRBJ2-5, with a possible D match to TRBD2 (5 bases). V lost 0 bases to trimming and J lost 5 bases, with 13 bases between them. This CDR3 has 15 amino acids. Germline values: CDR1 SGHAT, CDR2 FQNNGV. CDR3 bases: TGTGCCAGCAGCTTAGAAGGACGGGGTACGGAGACCCAGTACTTC. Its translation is CASSLEGRGTETQYF.

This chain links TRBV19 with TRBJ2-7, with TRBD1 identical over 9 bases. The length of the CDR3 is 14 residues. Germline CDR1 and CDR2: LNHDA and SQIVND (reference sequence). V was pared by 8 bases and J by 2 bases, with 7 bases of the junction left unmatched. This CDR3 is CASSSGTGTYEQYF. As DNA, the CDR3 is TGTGCCAGTTCCTCCGGGACAGGGACCTACGAGCAGTACTTC.

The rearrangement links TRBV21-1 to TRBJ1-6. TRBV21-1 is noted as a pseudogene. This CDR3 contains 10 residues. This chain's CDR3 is CASSLSPLHF. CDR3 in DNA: TGTGCCAGCAGCCTTTCACCCCTCCACTTT.

The CDR3 region has the DNA TGTGCCAGCAGTTTAGGGTACGGGGATGGTAGGCCCCAGCATTTT. Translating gives CASSLGYGDGRPQHF. The chain links TRBV28 to TRBJ1-5; no definite D call. The germline V gene encodes CDR1 MDHEN and CDR2 SYDVKM. This CDR3 is built from 15 residues. V was pared by 2 bases and J by 9 bases, with 17 bases between.

The DNA for the CDR3 is TGTGCCAGCAGTGAATGGCTAGGCACAGATACGCAGTATTTT. It encodes CASSEWLGTDTQYF. The chain combines TRBV2 with TRBJ2-3; no firm D call. Germline V CDR1 and CDR2: SNHLY, FYNNEI. The CDR3 is 14 residues long. V lost 2 bases and J lost 1, with 7 bases in between.

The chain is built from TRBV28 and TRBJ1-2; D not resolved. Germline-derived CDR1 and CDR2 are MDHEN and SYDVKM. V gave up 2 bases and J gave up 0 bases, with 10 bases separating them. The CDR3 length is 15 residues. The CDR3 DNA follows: TGTGCCAGCAGTTTAACAGTCATGGCTAACTATGGCTACACCTTC. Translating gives CASSLTVMANYGYTF.

CDR3: CASDPTGGGGYEQYF. Here the CDR3 DNA reads TGTGCCAGCGACCCGACAGGGGGCGGGGGATACGAGCAGTACTTC. This chain connects TRBV6-1 to TRBJ2-7; TRBD1 matches 10 bases. Looked up from germline, CDR1 is MNHNS and CDR2 is SASEGT. The trim removed 8 bases at V and 4 bases at J, leaving 11 bases unmatched. The CDR3 is 15 amino acids.

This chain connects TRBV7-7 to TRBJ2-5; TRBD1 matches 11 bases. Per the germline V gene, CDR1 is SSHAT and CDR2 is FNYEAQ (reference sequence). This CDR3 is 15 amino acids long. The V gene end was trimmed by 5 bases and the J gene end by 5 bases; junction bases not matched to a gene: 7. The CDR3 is CASSTGTGGRETQYF. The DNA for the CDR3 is TGTGCCAGCAGCACCGGGACAGGGGGGAGGGAGACCCAGTACTTC.

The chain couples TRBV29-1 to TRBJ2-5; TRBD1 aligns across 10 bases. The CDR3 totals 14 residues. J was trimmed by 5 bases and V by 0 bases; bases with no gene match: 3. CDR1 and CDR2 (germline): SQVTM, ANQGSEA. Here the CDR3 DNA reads TGCAGCGTTGAAGATGGGACAGGGGCCGAGACCCAGTACTTC. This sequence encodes CSVEDGTGAETQYF.

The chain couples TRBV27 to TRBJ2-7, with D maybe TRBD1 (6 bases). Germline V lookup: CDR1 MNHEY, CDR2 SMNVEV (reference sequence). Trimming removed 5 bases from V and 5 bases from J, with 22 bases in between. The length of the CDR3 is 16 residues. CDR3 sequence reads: CASSTGKRGERNEQYF. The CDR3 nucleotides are TGTGCCAGCAGTACAGGGAAAAGGGGAGAGAGGAACGAGCAGTACTTC.

The CDR3 spells CASSPGVGGYTF. The CDR3 DNA is TGTGCCAGCAGCCCAGGGGTTGGTGGCTACACCTTC. The chain couples TRBV5-4 to TRBJ1-2; D is perhaps TRBD1 (6 bases). The CDR3 totals 12 residues. Germline CDR1 reads SGHNT; CDR2 reads YYREEE (reference sequence). Trimming cost V 4 bases and J 7 bases, with 11 bases left between them. The variable domain in full, with the rest retrieved from reference TRBV5-4 and TRBJ1-2, is ETGVTQSPTHLIKTRGQQVTLRCSSQSGHNTVSWYQQALGQGPQFIFQYYREEENGRGNFPPRFSGLQFPNYSSELNVNALELDDSALYLCASSPGVGGYTFGSGTRLTVV.

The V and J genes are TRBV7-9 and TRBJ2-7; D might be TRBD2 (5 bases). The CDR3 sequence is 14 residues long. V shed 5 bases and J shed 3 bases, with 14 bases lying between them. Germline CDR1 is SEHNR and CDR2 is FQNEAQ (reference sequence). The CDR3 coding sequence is TGTGCCAGCAGCCCGAGGGCAACGGTCTACGAGCAGTACTTC. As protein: CASSPRATVYEQYF.

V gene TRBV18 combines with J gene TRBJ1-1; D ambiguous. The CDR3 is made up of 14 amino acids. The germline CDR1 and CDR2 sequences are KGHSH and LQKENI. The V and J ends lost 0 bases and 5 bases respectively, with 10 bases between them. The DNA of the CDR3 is TGTGCCAGCTCACCACCCCCGGTCGGGACTGAAGCTTTCTTT. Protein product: CASSPPPVGTEAFF.

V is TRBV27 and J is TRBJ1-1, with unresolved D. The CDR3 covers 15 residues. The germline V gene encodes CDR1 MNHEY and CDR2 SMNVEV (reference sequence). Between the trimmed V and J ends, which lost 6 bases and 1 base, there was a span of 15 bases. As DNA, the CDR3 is TGTGCCAGCAGGAGACCGACGGGTTCGAACACTGAAGCTTTCTTT. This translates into CASRRPTGSNTEAFF.

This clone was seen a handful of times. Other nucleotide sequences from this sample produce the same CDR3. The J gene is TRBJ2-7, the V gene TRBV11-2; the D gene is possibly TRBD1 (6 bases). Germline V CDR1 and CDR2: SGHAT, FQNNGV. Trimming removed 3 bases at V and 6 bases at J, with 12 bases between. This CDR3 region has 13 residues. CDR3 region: CASSFSTGSEQYF. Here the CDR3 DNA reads TGTGCCAGCAGCTTCTCGACAGGAAGCGAGCAGTACTTC.

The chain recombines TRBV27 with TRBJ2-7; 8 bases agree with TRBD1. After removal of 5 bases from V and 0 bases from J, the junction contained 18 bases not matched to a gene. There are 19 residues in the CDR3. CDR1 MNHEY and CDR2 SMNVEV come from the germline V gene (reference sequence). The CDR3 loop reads CASSPVYPLSGQGSYEQYF. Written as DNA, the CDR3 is TGTGCCAGCAGTCCCGTATATCCGCTCTCCGGACAGGGCTCCTACGAGCAGTACTTC.

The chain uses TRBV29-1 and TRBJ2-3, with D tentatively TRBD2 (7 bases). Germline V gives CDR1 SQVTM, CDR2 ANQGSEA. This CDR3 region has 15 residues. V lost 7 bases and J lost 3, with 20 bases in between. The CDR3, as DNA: TGCAGCGCCTACGGCCGGGGGGCAAGAACAGATACGCAGTATTTT. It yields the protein CSAYGRGARTDTQYF.

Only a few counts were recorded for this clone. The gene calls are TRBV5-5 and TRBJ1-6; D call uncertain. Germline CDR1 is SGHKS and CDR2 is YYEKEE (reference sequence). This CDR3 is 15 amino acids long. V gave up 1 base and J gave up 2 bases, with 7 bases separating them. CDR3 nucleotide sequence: TGTGCCAGCAGCTTGTCGGGGACCTATAATTCACCCCTCCACTTT. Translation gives CASSLSGTYNSPLHF. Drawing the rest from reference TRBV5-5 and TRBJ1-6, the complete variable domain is DAGVTQSPTHLIKTRGQQVTLRCSPISGHKSVSWYQQVLGQGPQFIFQYYEKEERGRGNFPDRFSARQFPNYSSELNVNALLLGDSALYLCASSLSGTYNSPLHFGNGTRLTVT.

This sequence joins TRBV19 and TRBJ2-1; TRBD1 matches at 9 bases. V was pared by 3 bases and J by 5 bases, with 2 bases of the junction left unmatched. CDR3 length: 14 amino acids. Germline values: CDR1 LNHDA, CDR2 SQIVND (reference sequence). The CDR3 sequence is CASSIRTGDNEQFF. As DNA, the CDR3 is TGTGCCAGTAGTATTCGGACAGGGGACAATGAGCAGTTCTTC.

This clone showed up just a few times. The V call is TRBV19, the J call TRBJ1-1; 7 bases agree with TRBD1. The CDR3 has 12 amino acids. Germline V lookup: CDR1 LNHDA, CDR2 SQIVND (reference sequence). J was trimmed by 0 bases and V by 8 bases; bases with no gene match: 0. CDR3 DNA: TGTGCCAGTGGACAGGTGAACACTGAAGCTTTCTTT. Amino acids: CASGQVNTEAFF.